This T cell receptor beta chain emerged from a study of post-analysis software for immune sequencing data. Study-level findings and limits: The authors found that F measure strongly co-clustered same-batch samples. There were four or five TRBV segments more frequent in patients than controls, and TRBV5-6, TRBV5-1 and TRBV20-1 were among them. Versus controls, multiple sclerosis patients showed significantly lower diversity (normalized Chao1).

A note on this clonotype: Its antigen remains unidentified.

The CDR3 is 12 residues long. Trimming took off 7 bases at V and 7 bases at J, with 10 bases between the two ends. Germline-derived CDR1 and CDR2 are ENHRY and SYGVKD. Unique-molecular-identifier-tagged TCR beta cDNA libraries were used. TCRdb independently ran MiXCR on the PCR reads; one entry per CDR3 protein. This sample has hundreds of thousands of distinct CDR3 sequences, with nearly 45% found just once. This sequence originates from a girl aged 5 to 17 with multiple sclerosis. Material: blood. The chain couples TRBV10-3 to TRBJ1-4, with TRBD1 as a possible D gene (5 bases). The CDR3 here is CAITSGLEKLFF. CDR3 DNA: TGTGCCATCACTTCGGGGCTTGAAAAACTGTTTTTT.